This TCR beta chain was found in a study of human T cells and chemical hapten exposure. Study background: The variation in per-sample TCR yields arose mainly from small differences in pooled library volumes. Study-level points and caveats: TCRs whose frequency exceeded 1 in 1000 remained the same following DPC sensitization.

With respect to this clonotype: Its target is unknown.

One entry per CDR3 protein, called by TCRdb with MiXCR from the RACE reads. The profile shows tens of thousands of distinct CDR3 sequences, more than 9% of them singletons. V gave up 1 base and J gave up 4 bases; unmatched junction bases: 6. This CDR3 is 15 amino acids long. Germline V gene lookup returns CDR1 SGHRS and CDR2 YFSETQ. The time point is: patch test 1, 2 weeks after DPC sensitization. Sample treatment: therapeutic diphenylcyclopropenone sensitization with weekly scalp DPC. This rearrangement joins TRBV5-1 to TRBJ2-5, with 8 positions matching TRBD2. The material sequenced was whole blood, taken in connection with sensitization to the hapten diphenylcyclopropenone (DPC). The source of this sequence is a man aged 40-49 years with alopecia areata. Some clones in this sample may be carry-over from other donors' samples. CDR3 in DNA: TGCGCCAGCAGCTTGATGCGGCTAGCGGGAGAGACCCAGTACTTC. This encodes CASSLMRLAGETQYF. The full variable domain, completed using reference TRBV5-1 and TRBJ2-5, is KAGVTQTPRYLIKTRGQQVTLSCSPISGHRSVSWYQQTPGQGLQFLFEYFSETQRNKGNFPGRFSGRQFSNSRSEMNVSTLELGDSALYLCASSLMRLAGETQYFGPGTRLLVL.